This T cell receptor (beta chain) was profiled in a study of T cells after yellow fever vaccination. This CDR3 region has 15 residues. Germline CDR1 and CDR2: SGHTA and FQGNSA. The trim removed 5 bases at V and 9 bases at J, leaving 13 bases unmatched. TCRdb re-derived calls from the 5' RACE reads in MiXCR, one entry per CDR3 protein. The profile shows 550,000 to 750,000 distinct CDR3 sequences, roughly 14% of them singletons. The material was PBMCs, obtained on the day of the yellow fever booster vaccination. The chain uses TRBV7-2 and TRBJ2-1; the match to TRBD1 covers 7 bases. This TCR derives from a man under 40 who received the YFV17D yellow fever vaccine. The CDR3 DNA is TGTGCCAGCAGCCAAGAAATGACAGGGTTGGTTGAGCAGTTCTTC. This encodes CASSQEMTGLVEQFF.